This TCR beta chain was profiled in a study of blood T cell repertoires in COVID-19. Study overall: Collection of acute and convalescent COVID-19 samples took place in the United States, Italy and Spain.

As originally analysed: Estimation of nucleated cell counts was performed using reference gene primer amplification. Profiled with immunoSEQ multiplex PCR; TCRdb holds only in-frame clones, not every one. V and J calls and clone size are those listed in that table; D and trimming were worked out from the DNA. The sample has 45,000 to 65,000 clones; around 86% are singletons. The CDR3 is made up of 14 amino acids. J was trimmed by 4 bases and V by 4 bases; bases with no gene match: 2. Germline CDR1 is MNHEY and CDR2 is SVGAGI. The genes are TRBV6-5 and TRBJ2-2, with TRBD1 matching 8 bases. The sequencing input was peripheral blood. This TCR was sampled from a man in his 70s with active COVID-19. As DNA, the CDR3 is TGTGCCAGCAGTTGGCAGGGGGCCACCGGGGAGCTGTTTTTT. The encoded protein is CASSWQGATGELFF.